Detailed here is one T cell receptor (beta chain). The antigen remains unidentified. V was pared by 4 bases and J by 5 bases, with 18 bases between. Germline lookup yields CDR1 SGDLS and CDR2 YYNGEE. The CDR3 covers 16 residues. The data stem from a study of Ad26.COV2.S vaccination and SARS-CoV-2 variants. Overall study findings and caveats: Measurements of TCR breadth and depth may have given underestimates of the total T cell responses. Higher spike-specific TCR breadth was found in vaccine recipients than in placebo recipients. Breadth, reportedly substantial, characterized the spike-specific CD8+ and CD4+ T cell responses after vaccination. People who got the vaccine or the placebo had similar non-spike TCR breadth.

TCRdb keeps only in-frame clones here, not all; method: immunoSEQ multiplex PCR. Of about 100,000 clones listed, around three quarters are singletons. The material was peripheral blood, obtained after recovery from COVID-19. This TCR came from a human donor who had recovered from COVID-19. V and J are TRBV9 and TRBJ2-2; D perhaps matches TRBD2 (7 bases). The chain's CDR3 is CASSPMGGQMTGELFF. The DNA of the CDR3 is TGTGCCAGCAGCCCGATGGGGGGGCAAATGACCGGGGAGCTGTTTTTT.